These 25 T cell receptor beta chains share one sample of origin, sequenced in a study of T cell responses to AZD1222 COVID-19 vaccine. The table came from immunoSEQ multiplex PCR; TCRdb's copy has only in-frame clones and leaves some out. The table has over 130,000 clones, 80% to 95% seen once; the top ten hold more than 3%. The sample consisted of peripheral blood, taken 28 days after the second AZD1222 dose. The receptors come from an adult who received the AZD1222 COVID-19 vaccine.

This clone has just one count. The chain couples TRBV27 to TRBJ2-3; tentative D call: TRBD2 (7 bases). This CDR3 is built from 14 residues. V was cut by 4 bases and J by 1 base, with 9 bases left in between. CDR1 and CDR2 from the germline V gene are MNHEY and SMNVEV (reference sequence). The CDR3 sequence: CASSWGGRTDTQYF. The CDR3 region has the DNA TGTGCCAGCAGTTGGGGGGGCCGCACAGATACGCAGTATTTT.

V and J are TRBV6-6 and TRBJ1-1; D is perhaps TRBD1 (6 bases). There are 13 residues in the CDR3. The V gene lost 5 bases and the J gene lost 7 bases, with 14 bases spanning the gap. Germline assignment: CDR1 MNHNY and CDR2 SVGAGI (reference sequence). This chain's CDR3 is CASSPTGSGEAFF. As DNA, the CDR3 is TGTGCCAGCAGTCCCACAGGGTCGGGTGAAGCTTTCTTT.

This sequence joins TRBV27 and TRBJ2-3, with D possibly being TRBD2 (6 bases). V was pared by 6 bases and J by 0 bases, with 16 bases between. The CDR3 consists of 16 residues. The V gene's germline CDR1 is MNHEY and CDR2 SMNVEV (reference sequence). The CDR3 protein is CASSPFGGSSTDTQYF. The CDR3, as DNA: TGTGCCAGCAGCCCTTTCGGGGGTTCCAGCACAGATACGCAGTATTTT.

The chain joins TRBV30 to TRBJ1-5; tentatively, D is TRBD1 (6 bases). The germline V gene has CDR1 GTSNPN and CDR2 SVGIG (reference sequence). The CDR3 runs to 14 residues. Between the trimmed V and J ends, which lost 5 bases and 3 bases, there was a span of 14 bases. The CDR3 loop is CAWSPGAYNQPQHF. CDR3 nucleotide sequence: TGTGCCTGGTCTCCAGGGGCCTACAATCAGCCCCAGCATTTT.

V and J are TRBV3-1 (or the pseudogene TRBV3-2) and TRBJ1-1; D possibly corresponds to TRBD1 (6 bases). CDR1 is LGHDT and CDR2 is YNNKEL in the germline V gene (reference sequence). The CDR3 totals 13 residues. The V gene lost 2 bases and the J gene lost 5 bases, with 9 bases spanning the gap. The CDR3 reads CASSQRGETEAFF. The CDR3 region has the DNA TGTGCCAGCAGCCAAAGGGGGGAAACTGAAGCTTTCTTT.

Remarks on this clone: Different DNA sequences within this sample yield the same CDR3. This rearrangement joins TRBV18 to TRBJ1-2; the match to TRBD1 covers 7 bases. Germline trimming cut 3 bases from V and 3 bases from J; bases unmatched to any gene: 1. The CDR3 consists of 13 residues. Per the germline V gene, CDR1 is KGHSH and CDR2 is LQKENI. CDR3 protein: CASSPGTDYGYTF. The CDR3 DNA sequence: TGTGCCAGCTCACCGGGGACAGACTATGGCTACACCTTC. The full variable domain, its missing parts supplied by reference TRBV18 and TRBJ1-2, is NAGVMQNPRHLVRRRGQEARLRCSPMKGHSHVYWYRQLPEEGLKFMVYLQKENIIDESGMPKERFSAEFPKEGPSILRIQQVVRGDSAAYFCASSPGTDYGYTFGSGTRLTVV.

A single count supports this clone. V usage is TRBV24-1 and J usage is TRBJ2-1, with D unresolved. The germline V and J ends were trimmed by 4 bases and 6 bases, with 3 bases remaining between them. This CDR3 is 11 amino acids long. Germline V gives CDR1 KGHDR, CDR2 SFDVKD. The CDR3 here is CATSDANEQFF. CDR3 nucleotide sequence: TGTGCCACCAGTGACGCCAATGAGCAGTTCTTC.

This chain links TRBV2 with TRBJ1-1; no firm D call. Between the trimmed V and J ends, which lost 6 bases and 2 bases, there was a span of 19 bases. This CDR3 has 16 residues. The germline gives CDR1 SNHLY, CDR2 FYNNEI. The chain's CDR3 is CASSSQLPGSNTEAFF. As DNA, the CDR3 is TGTGCCAGCAGCTCCCAACTTCCGGGTTCCAACACTGAAGCTTTCTTT.

J is TRBJ2-2 and V is TRBV11-3; D may be TRBD1 (6 bases). The CDR3 has 13 amino acids. Germline values: CDR1 SGHNT, CDR2 YENEEA. Trimming cost V 5 bases and J 7 bases, with 11 bases left between them. CDR3: CASSQTRGGELFF. The DNA for the CDR3 is TGTGCCAGCAGCCAAACCAGGGGCGGGGAGCTGTTTTTT.

This chain links TRBV5-6 with TRBJ2-3; TRBD2 matches at 7 bases. This CDR3 region has 16 residues. Trimming removed 2 bases from V and 2 bases from J; junction bases left unmatched: 8. Germline V gene lookup returns CDR1 SGHDT and CDR2 YYEEEE. DNA of the CDR3: TGTGCCAGCAGCTTTAGTCCTAGCGGTTACACAGATACGCAGTATTTT. This sequence encodes CASSFSPSGYTDTQYF.

The chain links TRBV25-1 to TRBJ2-7; 10 bases are shared with TRBD1. CDR1 and CDR2 from the germline V gene are MGHDK and SYGVNS. The CDR3 loop spans 15 amino acids. The ends lost 4 bases at V and 5 bases at J; junction bases unmatched: 8. The CDR3 DNA reads TGTGCCAGCAGTGCAATCGGACAGGGGGGAAACGAGCAGTACTTC. Its translation is CASSAIGQGGNEQYF.

This clone occurred once. The V gene is TRBV19, the J gene TRBJ1-4, with D hard to call. The germline gives CDR1 LNHDA, CDR2 SQIVND (reference sequence). Trimming cost V 3 bases and J 6 bases, with 11 bases left between them. CDR3 length: 14 amino acids. The CDR3 sequence is CASSIWPRDEKLFF. The CDR3 DNA reads as TGTGCCAGTAGTATTTGGCCGAGGGATGAAAAACTGTTTTTT.

This clone was seen only once. This chain connects TRBV10-3 to TRBJ1-1; D is unresolved. CDR1 and CDR2 from the germline V gene are ENHRY and SYGVKD. This CDR3 has 14 amino acids. V shed 4 bases and J shed 0 bases, with 9 bases lying between them. In nucleotides, the CDR3 is TGTGCCATCAGTGCCGCAGCCATGAACACTGAAGCTTTCTTT. As protein: CAISAAAMNTEAFF.

The chain carries TRBV10-1 and TRBJ2-1; possibly TRBD2 for D (6 bases). V shed 3 bases and J shed 7 bases, with 16 bases lying between them. CDR1 is WNHNN and CDR2 is SYGVQD in the germline V gene (reference sequence). This CDR3 spans 15 amino acids. CDR3 coding DNA: TGCGCCAGCAGTGACGGGGGAGTCGGTCGGAATGAGCAGTTCTTC. Its translation: CASSDGGVGRNEQFF.

The gene calls are TRBV14 and TRBJ1-1; unclear D gene. The germline V gene encodes CDR1 SGHDN and CDR2 FVKESK. V lost 4 bases, J lost 1 base, and 10 bases lay in between. The CDR3 is 14 amino acids. The CDR3 sequence is CASSLNLRNTEAFF. The CDR3 region has the DNA TGTGCCAGCAGCCTTAATTTGAGGAACACTGAAGCTTTCTTT.

V gene TRBV7-9 combines with J gene TRBJ2-6; D is unclear. Per germline, CDR1 SEHNR and CDR2 FQNEAQ (reference sequence). The CDR3 has 13 residues. Trimming stripped 1 base from V and 7 bases from J, with 5 bases between. As DNA, the CDR3 is TGTGCCAGCAGCTTAGGGAACGCCAACGTCCTGACTTTC. It specifies CASSLGNANVLTF.

V gene TRBV5-8 combines with J gene TRBJ2-1, with TRBD2 matching 7 bases. Germline assignment: CDR1 SGHTS and CDR2 YDEGEE. V was clipped by 4 bases and J by 4 bases; unmatched bases: 5. The CDR3 has 14 residues. The DNA of the CDR3 is TGTGCCAGCAGCCTGCCGGGACTATACAATGAGCAGTTCTTC. Amino acids: CASSLPGLYNEQFF.

This chain links TRBV7-2 with TRBJ1-5; D is uncertain. In germline, CDR1 is SGHTA, CDR2 FQGNSA. This CDR3 has 13 residues. Trimming shortened V by 1 base and J by 15 bases, and 16 bases separated the two germline ends. The CDR3 DNA reads as TGTGCCAGCAGCTTAGGACTGGCCTCGGCTCGGCATTTT. This sequence encodes CASSLGLASARHF.

This clone has just a few counts. This CDR3 is CASSEGWTPNEQYF. The CDR3 nucleotides are TGTGCCAGCAGTGAAGGCTGGACCCCTAACGAGCAGTACTTC. The rearrangement uses TRBV6-1 and TRBJ2-7; D not resolved. Trimming took off 1 base at V and 5 bases at J, with 12 bases between the two ends. CDR3 length: 14 amino acids. Germline values: CDR1 MNHNS, CDR2 SASEGT.

J is TRBJ2-7 and V is TRBV7-9; the D gene is possibly TRBD1 (5 bases). Between the trimmed V and J ends, which lost 4 bases and 4 bases, there was a span of 17 bases. Germline V lookup: CDR1 SEHNR, CDR2 FQNEAQ (reference sequence). The CDR3 length is 15 residues. DNA for the CDR3: TGTGCCAGCAGCTCCCTGACAGATTCACAGTACGAGCAGTACTTC. This sequence encodes CASSSLTDSQYEQYF.

The chain recombines TRBV30 with TRBJ1-3, with D perhaps TRBD1 (6 bases). Germline V CDR1 and CDR2: GTSNPN, SVGIG (reference sequence). Deletions cut 0 bases from V and 8 bases from J, with 17 bases between. The CDR3 runs 15 residues. The CDR3 region is CAWSVGQGKGDTIYF. The DNA for the CDR3 is TGTGCCTGGAGTGTAGGCCAGGGTAAGGGGGACACCATATATTTT.

The J gene is TRBJ1-2, the V gene TRBV11-2; D call uncertain. The CDR3 consists of 13 residues. The V and J ends lost 5 bases and 5 bases respectively, with 12 bases between them. Germline loops: CDR1 SGHAT, CDR2 FQNNGV. This chain's CDR3 is CASSPFDGYGYTF. The CDR3 nucleotides read TGTGCCAGCAGCCCCTTCGATGGTTATGGCTACACCTTC. Full variable domain (remainder filled in from reference TRBV11-2 and TRBJ1-2): EAGVAQSPRYKIIEKRQSVAFWCNPISGHATLYWYQQILGQGPKLLIQFQNNGVVDDSQLPKDRFSAERLKGVDSTLKIQPAKLEDSAVYLCASSPFDGYGYTFGSGTRLTVV.

This chain connects TRBV2 to TRBJ1-1; D is uncertain. The CDR3 contains 15 residues. Per the germline V gene, CDR1 is SNHLY and CDR2 is FYNNEI. Trimming cost V 2 bases and J 1 base, with 11 bases left between them. This CDR3 reads CASSERGISNTEAFF. The CDR3 coding sequence is TGTGCCAGCAGTGAACGAGGGATATCGAACACTGAAGCTTTCTTT.

J is TRBJ2-5 and V is TRBV5-1; tentatively, D is TRBD1 (5 bases). V was trimmed by 0 bases and J by 5 bases, leaving 14 bases between them. Germline CDR1 reads SGHRS; CDR2 reads YFSETQ. The CDR3 loop spans 15 amino acids. In DNA, the CDR3 is TGCGCCAGCAGCTTGGCCGCTGTGGGGCAGGAGACCCAGTACTTC. Amino acids: CASSLAAVGQETQYF.

This clone was seen just once. CDR3 protein: CASSRDRGEYNEQFF. The CDR3 DNA sequence: TGTGCCAGCAGCCGGGACAGGGGAGAGTACAATGAGCAGTTCTTC. This rearrangement joins TRBV5-4 to TRBJ2-1; 10 positions agree with TRBD1. The CDR3 spans 15 residues. The V segment lost 4 bases and the J segment 4 bases; nucleotides outside the gene matches: 5. Germline V gives CDR1 SGHNT, CDR2 YYREEE (reference sequence).